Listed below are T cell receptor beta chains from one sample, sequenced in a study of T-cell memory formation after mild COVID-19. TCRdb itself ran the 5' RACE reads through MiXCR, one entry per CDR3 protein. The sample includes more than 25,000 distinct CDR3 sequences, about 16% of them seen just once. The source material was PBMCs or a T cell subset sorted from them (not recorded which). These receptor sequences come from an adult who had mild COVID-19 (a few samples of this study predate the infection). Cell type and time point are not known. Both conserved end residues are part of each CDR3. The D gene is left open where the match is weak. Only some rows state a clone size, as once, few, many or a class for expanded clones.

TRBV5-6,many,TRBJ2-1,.,TGTGCCAGCAGCTTGGCCGGTCCTAGTGAGCAGTTCTTC,CASSLAGPSEQFF
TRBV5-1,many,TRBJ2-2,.,TGCGCCAGCAGCTCAGGACTATCCGAAGCCACCGGGGAGCTGTTTTTT,CASSSGLSEATGELFF
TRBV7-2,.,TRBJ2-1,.,TGTGCCAGCAGCCCAAGGGGGGGGGGTTTTTACAATGAGCAGTTCTTC,CASSPRGGGFYNEQFF
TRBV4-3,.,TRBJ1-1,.,TGCGCCAGCAGCCTAGGGCGCATGAACACTGAAGCTTTCTTT,CASSLGRMNTEAFF
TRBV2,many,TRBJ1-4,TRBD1,TGTGCCAGCAGTACCGGGACAGGTGCAACTAATGAAAAACTGTTTTTT,CASSTGTGATNEKLFF
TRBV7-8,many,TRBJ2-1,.,TGTGCCAGCAGCCCCCCCCGAGGGTCTTACAATGAGCAGTTCTTC,CASSPPRGSYNEQFF
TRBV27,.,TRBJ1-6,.,TGTGCCAGTACTGGGGACTATAATTCACCCCTCCACTTT,CASTGDYNSPLHF
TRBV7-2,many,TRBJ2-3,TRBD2,TGTGCCAGCAGCACGGCCACGGGAGGGGATACGCAGTATTTT,CASSTATGGDTQYF
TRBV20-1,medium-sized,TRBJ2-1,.,TGCAGTGCTAGGAGGTTTGTCGGGGATGAGCAGTTCTTC,CSARRFVGDEQFF
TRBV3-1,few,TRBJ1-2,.,TGTGCCAGCAGCCAGGGCTATGGCTACACCTTC,CASSQGYGYTF
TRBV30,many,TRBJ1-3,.,TGTGCCTGGAGTGTAACAACTTCGGGAAACACCATATATTTT,CAWSVTTSGNTIYF
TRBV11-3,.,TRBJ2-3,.,TGTGCCAGCAGCCCTGTGGCCCTGGGGGATACGCAGTATTTT,CASSPVALGDTQYF
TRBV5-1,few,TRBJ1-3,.,TGCGCCAGCAGCTTGGAGGGACCACTTTCTGGAAACACCATATATTTT,CASSLEGPLSGNTIYF
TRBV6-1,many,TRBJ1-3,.,TGTGCCAGCAGTGAAGCGCATGGGGGGAGCTCTGGAAACACCATATATTTT,CASSEAHGGSSGNTIYF
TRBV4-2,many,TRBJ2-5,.,TGTGCCAGCAGCCAAGCTAAGGGACAAGAGACCCAGTACTTC,CASSQAKGQETQYF
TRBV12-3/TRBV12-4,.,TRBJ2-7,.,TGTGCCAGCAGTTTAGAGAGGGGGAGCTACGAGCAGTACTTC,CASSLERGSYEQYF
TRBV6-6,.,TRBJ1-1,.,TGTGCCAGCCTCATCAATTCAGGGAACACTGAAGCTTTCTTT,CASLINSGNTEAFF
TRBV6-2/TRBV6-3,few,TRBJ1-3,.,TGTGCCAGCAGGGCCAGCGCGACCTCTGGAAACACCATATATTTT,CASRASATSGNTIYF
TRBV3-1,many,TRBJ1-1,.,TGTGCCAGCAGCCAAGATCACGGGACAGAAGCTTTCTTT,CASSQDHGTEAFF
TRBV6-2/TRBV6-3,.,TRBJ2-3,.,TGTGCCAGCAGCCCAGGGAGCACAGATACGCAGTATTTT,CASSPGSTDTQYF
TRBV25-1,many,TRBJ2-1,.,TGTGCCAGCAGTCCCTTGGAAGGGGCGGTCAATGAGCAGTTCTTC,CASSPLEGAVNEQFF
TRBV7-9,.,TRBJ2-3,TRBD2,TGTGCCAGCAGCCTAGCGGGAGATGATACGCAGTATTTT,CASSLAGDDTQYF
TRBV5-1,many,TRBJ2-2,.,TGCGCCAGCAGCTTGGTTGTGGCGAACACCGGGGAGCTGTTTTTT,CASSLVVANTGELFF
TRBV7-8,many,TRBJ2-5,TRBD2,TGTGCCAGCAGCTCGGCGGGGGGTCAAGAGACCCAGTACTTC,CASSSAGGQETQYF
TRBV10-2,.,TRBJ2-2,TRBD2,TGCGCCAGCAGTGATCTAGGGCGGGGGACTAACACCGGGGAGCTGTTTTTT,CASSDLGRGTNTGELFF